The source of this TCR beta chain is a study of T cell responses to AZD1222 COVID-19 vaccine. Germline V gene sequence: CDR1 LNHDA, CDR2 SQIVND (reference sequence). With 3 bases clipped from V and 6 bases from J, the junction kept 10 bases outside the gene matches. This CDR3 is 15 amino acids long. To note about this clone: Antigen unknown.

General study points: Donors skewed white British and female; clonal diversity was possibly underestimated. Nearly half of spike-specific TCRs reportedly go after variant regions that carry no mutations. Baseline testing showed seropositivity in only a handful of AZD1222 recipients.

This table comes from immunoSEQ multiplex PCR, and its TCRdb copy is limited to in-frame clones, with some not included. This table has 140,000 to 150,000 clones, approximately 89% appearing once. The specimen comprised peripheral blood, sampled 28 days after the second AZD1222 dose. The chain recombines TRBV19 with TRBJ2-7; 8 bases agree with TRBD2. The clonotype originates from an adult who received the AZD1222 COVID-19 vaccine. The CDR3 loop is CASSINPGLAGEQYF. CDR3 sequence (DNA): TGTGCCAGTAGTATTAACCCCGGACTAGCAGGCGAGCAGTACTTC.